This TCR beta chain was captured in a study of T cells in Graves' hyperthyroidism and ophthalmopathy. The CDR3 extends over 16 amino acids. CDR1 SGHRS and CDR2 YFSETQ come from the germline V gene. Germline trimming cut 4 bases from V and 3 bases from J; bases unmatched to any gene: 8. Authors of the study amplified TCR beta CDR3 regions from RNA transcripts. The TCR CDR3 was amplified in a first-round RT-PCR using the HTBI primer set. TCRdb analysed the multiplex PCR reads with MiXCR anew, one entry per CDR3 protein. This table has 300,000 to 450,000 distinct CDR3 sequences, around 18% appearing once.

The sequenced material came from blood. V usage is TRBV5-1 and J usage is TRBJ1-3; 9 bases line up with TRBD1. The clonotype originates from a man between 18 and 35 years old with Graves' ophthalmopathy. The chain's CDR3 is CASSLPGTGNGNTIYF. The CDR3 DNA reads as TGCGCCAGCAGCCTCCCCGGGACAGGGAATGGAAACACCATATATTTT. Drawing the rest from reference TRBV5-1 and TRBJ1-3, the complete variable domain is KAGVTQTPRYLIKTRGQQVTLSCSPISGHRSVSWYQQTPGQGLQFLFEYFSETQRNKGNFPGRFSGRQFSNSRSEMNVSTLELGDSALYLCASSLPGTGNGNTIYFGEGSWLTVV.